This T cell receptor beta chain emerged from a study of cytomegalovirus exposure and HLA in healthy donors. Notes on the study in general: In an earlier analysis, about 87% or about 30%: the productive usage of most TCR beta V segments.

Remarks on this clone: The antigen remains unidentified.

Both 60 Vbeta primers and 13 Jbeta primers went into the PCR. The data were produced by immunoSEQ multiplex PCR, yet TCRdb's version contains in-frame clones alone and is incomplete. The table has about 160,000 clones, roughly four fifths seen once. V was cut by 5 bases and J by 6 bases, with 13 bases left in between. CDR3 length: 14 amino acids. In germline, CDR1 is SEHNR, CDR2 FQNEAQ (reference sequence). The TCR comes from a female donor in good health and CMV-seronegative. The sequencing sample was made of PBMCs. The chain joins TRBV7-9 to TRBJ2-2; perhaps TRBD1 as D (6 bases). CDR3 coding DNA: TGTGCCAGCAGCCCCCAGGACAGCCCCGGGGAGCTGTTTTTT. As protein: CASSPQDSPGELFF.